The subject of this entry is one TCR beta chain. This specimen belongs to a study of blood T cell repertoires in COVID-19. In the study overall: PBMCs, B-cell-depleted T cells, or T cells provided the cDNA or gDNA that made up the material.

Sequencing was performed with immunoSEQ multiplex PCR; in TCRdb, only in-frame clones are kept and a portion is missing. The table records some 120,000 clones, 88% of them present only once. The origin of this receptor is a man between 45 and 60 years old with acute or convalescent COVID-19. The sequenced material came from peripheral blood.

DNA of the CDR3: TGTGCCAGCAGCACCCAGGGGGACCAGCCCCAGCATTTT. Translating it yields CASSTQGDQPQHF. The rearrangement uses TRBV5-5 and TRBJ1-5; 7 bases agree with TRBD1. In germline, CDR1 is SGHKS, CDR2 YYEKEE (reference sequence). V lost 4 bases, J lost 7 bases, and 5 bases stayed unmatched. The CDR3 spans 13 residues.